These 8 T cell receptor beta chains came from one sample sequenced in a study of T cell repertoires in cytomegalovirus infection. TCRdb processed the reads anew with MiXCR; each CDR3 protein has one entry. The data contain some 130,000 distinct CDR3 sequences, less than 9.5% of them singletons. What was sequenced was PBMCs. These receptors came from a human donor in good health (CMV status not recorded). Some clones in this sample may be carry-over from other donors' samples.

The table lists this clonotype with many counts. J is TRBJ1-2 and V is TRBV12-3 or TRBV12-4, with D unresolved. Trimming stripped 8 bases from V and 8 bases from J, with 12 bases between. The CDR3 spans 11 residues. CDR3 nucleotide sequence: TGTGCCAGCGGCCTCACGGACGGCTACACCTTC. Its translation: CASGLTDGYTF.

This clonotype has just a few counts. This CDR3 reads CASGAVNYEQYF. CDR3 nucleotide sequence: TGTGCCAGCGGGGCCGTAAACTACGAGCAGTACTTC. The J gene is TRBJ2-7, the V gene TRBV6-2 or TRBV6-3, with D possibly TRBD1 on 5 matching bases. Germline V gene sequence: CDR1 MNHEY, CDR2 SVGEGT. V lost 8 bases, J lost 3 bases, and 11 bases lay in between. There are 12 residues in the CDR3.

This clonotype appeared many times. This chain connects TRBV20-1 to TRBJ2-5; the D is unclear. The CDR3 spans 13 residues. Trimming pared 0 bases from V and 5 bases from J, leaving 10 bases between. The germline CDR1 and CDR2 sequences are DFQATT and SNEGSKA (reference sequence). The DNA of the CDR3 is TGCAGTGCTAGAGATAAGTCTTGGGAGACCCAGTACTTC. Residues: CSARDKSWETQYF.

This clonotype was observed many times. The chain combines TRBV7-9 with TRBJ1-1; D is unresolved. CDR3 length equals 12 residues. The V end lost 6 bases, the J end lost 5 bases, and 10 bases lay between the germline ends. The germline gives CDR1 SEHNR, CDR2 FQNEAQ (reference sequence). The chain's CDR3 is CASRPSGTEAFF. CDR3 nucleotide sequence: TGTGCCAGCAGGCCCTCGGGGACTGAAGCTTTCTTT.

This clonotype showed up many times. The gene calls are TRBV28 and TRBJ1-5; unclear D gene. With 5 bases removed from V and 9 bases from J, the gap between germline ends came to 20 bases. Germline CDR1 is MDHEN and CDR2 is SYDVKM. The CDR3 length is 15 residues. In DNA, the CDR3 is TGTGCCAGCAGTCCACCCTCTAGGCTGGAAGGGCCCCAGCATTTT. This sequence encodes CASSPPSRLEGPQHF.

This clonotype occurred a few times. The gene calls are TRBV2 and TRBJ2-3; no clear D. V was pared by 8 bases and J by 2 bases, with 14 bases between. Germline-derived CDR1 and CDR2 are SNHLY and FYNNEI. This CDR3 contains 14 residues. The CDR3 sequence: CASRVELPTDTQYF. CDR3 coding DNA: TGTGCCAGCCGGGTAGAGTTGCCCACAGATACGCAGTATTTT. Filled out from reference TRBV2 and TRBJ2-3, the complete variable domain reads EPEVTQTPSHQVTQMGQEVILRCVPISNHLYFYWYRQILGQKVEFLVSFYNNEISEKSEIFDDQFSVERPDGSNFTLKIRSTKLEDSAMYFCASRVELPTDTQYFGPGTRLTVL.

This clonotype was seen many times. V is TRBV4-1 and J is TRBJ1-2; 11 nucleotides align to TRBD1. Germline V gives CDR1 MGHRA, CDR2 YSYEKL. V dropped 3 bases and J dropped 3; count of bases not matched to a gene: 3. CDR3 size: 15 residues. CDR3 DNA: TGCGCCAGCAGCCACCGGACAGGGGGCTACTATGGCTACACCTTC. It codes for CASSHRTGGYYGYTF.

This clonotype was seen repeatedly, ten times or more. This chain uses TRBV7-2 with TRBJ1-6; D gene ambiguous. The germline V gene encodes CDR1 SGHTA and CDR2 FQGNSA. The V end was cut by 4 bases, the J end by 10 bases, with 11 bases between. There are 13 residues in the CDR3. The CDR3 loop is CASSSQLGSPLHF. CDR3 nucleotide sequence: TGTGCCAGCAGCTCCCAACTTGGATCACCCCTCCACTTT. The variable domain in full, with the rest retrieved from reference TRBV7-2 and TRBJ1-6, is GAGVSQSPSNKVTEKGKDVELRCDPISGHTALYWYRQSLGQGLEFLIYFQGNSAPDKSGLPSDRFSAERTGGSVSTLTIQRTQQEDSAVYLCASSSQLGSPLHFGNGTRLTVT.